Below, 5 T cell receptor beta chains from the same sample are listed, as sequenced in a study of blood T cell repertoires in COVID-19. Produced via immunoSEQ multiplex PCR; TCRdb's table is partial and in-frame only. The sample consists of some 120,000 clones, 85% to 90% of them appearing once. Sequencing used peripheral blood. All receptors derive from a woman aged 50 to 60 with acute or convalescent COVID-19.

The chain links TRBV18 to TRBJ1-5, with 7 bases identical to TRBD1. This CDR3 has 16 amino acids. Germline CDR1 is KGHSH and CDR2 is LQKENI. V lost 5 bases to trimming and J lost 5 bases; unmatched junction nucleotides: 12. CDR3 protein: CASSAYDPGQHQPQHF. The CDR3 nucleotides are TGTGCCAGCTCAGCTTATGACCCGGGACAGCATCAGCCCCAGCATTTT.

The gene calls are TRBV6-5 and TRBJ1-6; tentatively, D is TRBD1 (6 bases). In germline, CDR1 is MNHEY, CDR2 SVGAGI. Between the trimmed V and J ends, which lost 7 bases and 7 bases, there was a span of 14 bases. CDR3 length: 14 amino acids. The CDR3 sequence: CASTWTVGNSPLHF. The CDR3 DNA reads as TGTGCCAGCACTTGGACAGTCGGAAATTCACCCCTCCACTTT.

This chain joins TRBV2 and TRBJ1-1; D remains unclear. Trimming took 9 bases from V and 0 from J, leaving 8 bases between them. The CDR3 loop spans 12 amino acids. CDR1 and CDR2 (germline): SNHLY, FYNNEI. The CDR3 sequence is CASLQMNTEAFF. DNA for the CDR3: TGTGCCAGTTTACAGATGAACACTGAAGCTTTCTTT.

The chain uses TRBV7-2 and TRBJ2-1; D is perhaps TRBD2 (6 bases). CDR1 is SGHTA and CDR2 is FQGNSA in the germline V gene. The CDR3 sequence is 14 residues long. V was clipped by 1 base and J by 6 bases, with 10 bases between them. The CDR3 spells CASSLGGTGNEQFF. The CDR3 DNA follows: TGTGCCAGCAGCTTAGGGGGGACTGGCAATGAGCAGTTCTTC. Complete variable domain (other parts from reference TRBV7-2 and TRBJ2-1): GAGVSQSPSNKVTEKGKDVELRCDPISGHTALYWYRQSLGQGLEFLIYFQGNSAPDKSGLPSDRFSAERTGGSVSTLTIQRTQQEDSAVYLCASSLGGTGNEQFFGPGTRLTVL.

The rearrangement joins TRBV3-1 (or the pseudogene TRBV3-2) to TRBJ2-2; 7 bases are a match to TRBD2. Germline lookup yields CDR1 LGHDT and CDR2 YNNKEL (reference sequence). The CDR3 contains 15 residues. Trimming cost V 6 bases and J 0 bases; bases outside gene matches: 4. Here the CDR3 reads CASSLGLANTGELFF. For the CDR3, the DNA is TGTGCCAGCAGTCTCGGACTAGCGAACACCGGGGAGCTGTTTTTT.